The 23 T cell receptor beta chains given below trace back to one sample, sequenced in a study of T cells in Graves' hyperthyroidism and ophthalmopathy. From RNA transcripts, TCR beta CDR3 regions were amplified. TCR CDR3 underwent first-round RT-PCR with the HTBI primer set. TCRdb re-analysed the multiplex PCR reads in MiXCR, keeping a single row per CDR3 protein. The data show hundreds of thousands of distinct CDR3 sequences, with approximately 14% seen just once and around 30% held by the top ten. The sequenced material came from blood. Source of these receptors: a woman under 30 with Graves' hyperthyroidism that later progressed to Graves' ophthalmopathy.

This clonotype has more than one count but fewer than ten. The chain is built from TRBV20-1 and TRBJ2-2; TRBD2 matches at 13 bases. The CDR3 length is 16 residues. V gave up 5 bases and J gave up 3 bases; unmatched junction bases: 6. Germline assignment: CDR1 DFQATT and CDR2 SNEGSKA (reference sequence). The DNA of the CDR3 is TGCAGTGCTTATAGGACTAGCGGGAGCTACACCGGGGAGCTGTTTTTT. Encoded protein: CSAYRTSGSYTGELFF.

This clonotype was seen a handful of times. The rearrangement uses TRBV7-9 and TRBJ1-6; D is undetermined. Germline loops: CDR1 SEHNR, CDR2 FQNEAQ (reference sequence). The CDR3 totals 18 residues. V lost 3 bases and J lost 7, with 22 bases in between. The CDR3 protein is CASSLERRTPLTNSPLHF. Written as DNA, the CDR3 is TGTGCCAGCAGCTTGGAGCGGAGAACCCCCCTTACGAATTCACCCCTCCACTTT.

This clonotype was found many times. The chain carries TRBV20-1 and TRBJ1-2; D is unresolved. This CDR3 has 12 amino acids. Germline CDR1 is DFQATT and CDR2 is SNEGSKA (reference sequence). Trimming pared 1 base from V and 2 bases from J, leaving 5 bases between. CDR3 sequence (DNA): TGCAGTGCTAGAGCGGCGAACTATGGCTACACCTTC. It translates to CSARAANYGYTF.

J is TRBJ1-1 and V is TRBV28, with a possible D match to TRBD1 (5 bases). Germline V gene sequence: CDR1 MDHEN, CDR2 SYDVKM. This CDR3 is 18 amino acids long. V shed 5 bases and J shed 1 base, with 23 bases lying between them. DNA for the CDR3: TGTGCCAGCAGTCAACCCGGAGACAGCGAGACCAGGAACACTGAAGCTTTCTTT. Amino acid sequence: CASSQPGDSETRNTEAFF. Full variable domain (remainder filled in from reference TRBV28 and TRBJ1-1): DVKVTQSSRYLVKRTGEKVFLECVQDMDHENMFWYRQDPGLGLRLIYFSYDVKMKEKGDIPEGYSVSREKKERFSLILESASTNQTSMYLCASSQPGDSETRNTEAFFGQGTRLTVV.

This clonotype was observed a handful of times. The chain joins TRBV20-1 to TRBJ2-5; 7 bases align to TRBD1. The CDR3 length is 13 residues. V dropped 4 bases and J dropped 4; count of bases not matched to a gene: 6. In germline, CDR1 is DFQATT, CDR2 SNEGSKA (reference sequence). In DNA form, the CDR3 reads TGCAGTGCTACCCTGGACAGGTCAGAGACCCAGTACTTC. As protein: CSATLDRSETQYF.

The V call is TRBV6-2 or TRBV6-3, the J call TRBJ2-2; no definite D call. Germline CDR1 reads MNHEY; CDR2 reads SVGEGT. The CDR3 has 14 residues. Trimming took off 1 base at V and 7 bases at J, with 10 bases between the two ends. The CDR3: CASSYYLAGGELFF. The CDR3 nucleotides are TGTGCCAGCAGTTACTATCTGGCCGGCGGGGAGCTGTTTTTT.

There are a few counts of this clonotype. The CDR3 here is CASSYTGFNYGYTF. The CDR3 DNA reads as TGTGCCAGCAGCTATACGGGGTTTAACTATGGCTACACCTTC. The chain employs TRBV5-4 and TRBJ1-2; D unclear. Germline V gives CDR1 SGHNT, CDR2 YYREEE (reference sequence). The CDR3 sequence is 14 residues long. V was shortened by 3 bases and J by 1 base, with 10 bases between the two germline ends.

This clonotype was seen a few times. V gene TRBV20-1 combines with J gene TRBJ2-3; TRBD1 aligns across 7 bases. The germline V gene encodes CDR1 DFQATT and CDR2 SNEGSKA (reference sequence). V trimming: 5 bases; J trimming: 6 bases; junction bases outside the gene matches: 11. This CDR3 contains 14 residues. The CDR3 DNA follows: TGCAGTGCTCACGATTACGACAGGGTTGATACGCAGTATTTT. Protein product: CSAHDYDRVDTQYF.

The V gene is TRBV20-1, the J gene TRBJ2-7, with D unresolved. The CDR3 extends over 11 amino acids. V lost 1 base and J lost 4, with 5 bases in between. Germline CDR1 is DFQATT and CDR2 is SNEGSKA (reference sequence). The CDR3 nucleotides read TGCAGTGCTAGAGTACGGTACGAGCAGTACTTC. It specifies CSARVRYEQYF.

V gene TRBV6-1 combines with J gene TRBJ1-2, with D tentatively TRBD1 (6 bases). From germline, CDR1 is MNHNS and CDR2 SASEGT. The CDR3 loop spans 17 amino acids. The V end was cut by 5 bases, the J end by 2 bases, with 21 bases between. The CDR3 DNA is TGTGCCAGCAGTCCCCAACAGGGATTTGGATCGAACTATGGCTACACCTTC. Translation gives CASSPQQGFGSNYGYTF.

V and J are TRBV2 and TRBJ2-5; 8 bases agree with TRBD2. In germline, CDR1 is SNHLY, CDR2 FYNNEI. V gave up 1 base and J gave up 3 bases; unmatched junction bases: 7. The length of the CDR3 is 16 residues. Written as DNA, the CDR3 is TGTGCCAGCAGTGAAGTCCGGGCGGGGGGCGAAGAGACCCAGTACTTC. This gives the protein CASSEVRAGGEETQYF.

This clonotype was found many times. The chain has TRBV27 and TRBJ2-1, with 8 bases that match TRBD2. CDR1 is MNHEY and CDR2 is SMNVEV in the germline V gene (reference sequence). The length of the CDR3 is 14 residues. After removal of 6 bases from V and 5 bases from J, the junction contained 6 bases not matched to a gene. This chain's CDR3 is CASSQTSANNEQFF. The CDR3 DNA reads as TGTGCCAGCAGCCAGACTAGCGCTAACAATGAGCAGTTCTTC.

There are many counts of this clonotype. V gene TRBV14 combines with J gene TRBJ2-7; 7 bases are a match to TRBD2. The CDR3 covers 15 residues. J gave up 6 bases and V 1 base, and 9 bases lay outside the gene matches. CDR1 is SGHDN, CDR2 FVKESK, per germline. This chain's CDR3 is CASSQGGTTYSEQYF. The CDR3 DNA sequence: TGTGCCAGCAGCCAAGGCGGGACTACGTATAGCGAGCAGTACTTC.

The chain recombines TRBV27 with TRBJ1-3, with D possibly matching TRBD1 (6 bases). This CDR3 comprises 15 residues. From germline, CDR1 is MNHEY and CDR2 SMNVEV (reference sequence). V lost 4 bases and J 2 bases, leaving 12 bases between the germline ends. For the CDR3, the DNA is TGTGCCAGCAGTTCCAGGGGAGCCCCTGGAAACACCATATATTTT. This gives the protein CASSSRGAPGNTIYF.

At least ten counts were recorded for this clonotype. The CDR3 reads CASSPGLAGGGETQYF. The DNA of the CDR3 is TGTGCCAGCAGTCCAGGACTAGCGGGAGGTGGAGAGACCCAGTACTTC. The chain recombines TRBV28 with TRBJ2-5, with TRBD2 identical over 14 bases. The CDR3 is 16 amino acids. CDR1 is MDHEN and CDR2 is SYDVKM in the germline V gene. Trimming cost V 5 bases and J 4 bases; bases outside gene matches: 6.

In this sample, this clonotype turned up many times. V gene TRBV20-1 combines with J gene TRBJ1-1; D is ambiguous. Germline lookup yields CDR1 DFQATT and CDR2 SNEGSKA (reference sequence). The CDR3 spans 14 residues. The V end lost 3 bases, the J end lost 4 bases, and 15 bases lay between the germline ends. The CDR3 nucleotides are TGCAGTGCTAGCATGAAGGCGAAAGCCACTGAAGCTTTCTTT. Amino acid sequence: CSASMKAKATEAFF.

As to this clonotype: A much larger clone lies one base from this, so it may be a read error. The chain joins TRBV7-9 to TRBJ1-1, with unresolved D. There are 14 residues in the CDR3. V was cut by 0 bases and J by 0 bases, with 5 bases left in between. Germline V gene sequence: CDR1 SEHNR, CDR2 FQNEAQ (reference sequence). CDR3 bases: TGTGCCAGCAGCTTAGCAGGGATGAACACTGAAGCTTTCTTT. It codes for CASSLAGMNTEAFF.

This clonotype has only a few counts. CDR3 nucleotide sequence: TGTGCCAGCAGCCACCGGAGGTCACCCCTCCACTTT. Residues: CASSHRRSPLHF. The chain combines TRBV3-1 with TRBJ1-6; D gene unclear. Germline V CDR1 and CDR2: LGHDT, YNNKEL (reference sequence). V lost 3 bases to trimming and J lost 10 bases, with 7 bases between them. The CDR3 is 12 amino acids.

This clonotype was observed at least ten times. The chain has TRBV20-1 and TRBJ2-1, with 12 bases lining up with TRBD2. The CDR3 has 15 residues. Germline V gives CDR1 DFQATT, CDR2 SNEGSKA (reference sequence). V was pared by 5 bases and J by 6 bases, with 8 bases of the junction left unmatched. The CDR3 loop is CSAASGRGLGNEQFF. DNA of the CDR3: TGCAGTGCTGCTAGCGGGAGGGGTTTAGGCAATGAGCAGTTCTTC.

This clonotype was found a few times. V usage is TRBV7-3 and J usage is TRBJ2-3; D is unresolved. Germline V gene data show CDR1 as SGHTA and CDR2 as FQGTGA. V lost 5 bases, J lost 1 base, and 7 bases lay in between. CDR3 length: 13 amino acids. CDR3 coding DNA: TGTGCCAGCAGCATCACCCGCACAGATACGCAGTATTTT. Translating it yields CASSITRTDTQYF.

This clonotype was observed many times. The chain combines TRBV24-1 with TRBJ2-3; a possible D gene is TRBD2 (5 bases). Germline CDR1 is KGHDR and CDR2 is SFDVKD. There are 15 residues in the CDR3. The V gene lost 9 bases and the J gene lost 0 bases, with 15 bases spanning the gap. CDR3: CATSKIEGSTDTQYF. The CDR3 DNA reads as TGTGCCACCTCCAAGATTGAGGGAAGCACAGATACGCAGTATTTT.

The V call is TRBV5-5, the J call TRBJ2-1, with TRBD1 matching 7 bases. This CDR3 has 19 amino acids. The V gene's germline CDR1 is SGHKS and CDR2 YYEKEE (reference sequence). Germline trimming cut 4 bases from V and 6 bases from J; bases unmatched to any gene: 22. The CDR3 DNA reads TGTGCCAGCAGCCCTCGGGATAGGGGGCTGTTCGCGCCGCCCAATGAGCAGTTCTTC. It codes for CASSPRDRGLFAPPNEQFF.

V gene TRBV20-1 combines with J gene TRBJ2-1, with unresolved D. V lost 5 bases, J lost 8 bases, and 19 bases lay in between. The CDR3 is made up of 14 amino acids. Germline CDR1 DFQATT, CDR2 SNEGSKA (reference sequence). CDR3 nucleotides: TGCAGTGCTTCGGACCCGACGGTAGTCTATGAGCAGTTCTTC. This codes for CSASDPTVVYEQFF.